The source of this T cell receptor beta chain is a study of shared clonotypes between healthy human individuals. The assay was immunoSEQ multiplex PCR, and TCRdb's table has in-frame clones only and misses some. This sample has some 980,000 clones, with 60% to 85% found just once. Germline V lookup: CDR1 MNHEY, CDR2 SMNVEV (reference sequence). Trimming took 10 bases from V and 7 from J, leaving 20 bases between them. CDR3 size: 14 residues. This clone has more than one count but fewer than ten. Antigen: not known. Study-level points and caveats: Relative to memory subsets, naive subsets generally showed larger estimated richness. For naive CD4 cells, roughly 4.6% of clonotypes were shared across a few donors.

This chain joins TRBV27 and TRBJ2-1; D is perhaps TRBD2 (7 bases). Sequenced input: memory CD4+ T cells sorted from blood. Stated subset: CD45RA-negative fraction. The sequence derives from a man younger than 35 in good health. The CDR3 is CAISPLGGRNEQFF. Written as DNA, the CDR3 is TGTGCCATCAGCCCTCTGGGGGGGCGGAATGAGCAGTTCTTC.